This T cell receptor (beta chain) was captured in a study of control samples from healthy donors and cancer patients (TCRdb year 2020). The library was generated by the immunoSEQ multiplex PCR assay. Entries here come from immuneACCESS through TCRdb and include only in-frame sequences with V and J called. Some clones fail to appear in such tables; in the studies checked, an unresolved V gene covers under half of the shortfall, and the cause of the remainder is unknown. The sample table lists 200,000 or so clones, about 95% of them with a count of one. Together, the top ten hold roughly 1.6% of the sample. A remark on this clone: Its antigen specificity is not known. Base-call qualities are not available, and no considerably larger clone is one nucleotide away.

From cysteine to phenylalanine, the CDR3 is 16 amino acids long. The retained sequence is limited to the CDR3, 48 bases, with the frame set at the first base. From V the trimming removes 1 base and from J it removes 5 bases, while the gene matches leave 7 bases of the junction unaccounted for. For CDR1 and CDR2, the germline V gene (reference sequence) lists SGHNT and YYREEE. This chain joins TRBV5-4 to TRBJ2-5, and TRBD2 aligns with 11 junction nucleotides. This receptor was identified in a middle-aged man in good health. Input material: blood. The CDR3 region reads CASSLISGGATETQYF. The bases are TGTGCCAGCAGCTTGATTAGCGGGGGGGCGACGGAGACCCAGTACTTC.